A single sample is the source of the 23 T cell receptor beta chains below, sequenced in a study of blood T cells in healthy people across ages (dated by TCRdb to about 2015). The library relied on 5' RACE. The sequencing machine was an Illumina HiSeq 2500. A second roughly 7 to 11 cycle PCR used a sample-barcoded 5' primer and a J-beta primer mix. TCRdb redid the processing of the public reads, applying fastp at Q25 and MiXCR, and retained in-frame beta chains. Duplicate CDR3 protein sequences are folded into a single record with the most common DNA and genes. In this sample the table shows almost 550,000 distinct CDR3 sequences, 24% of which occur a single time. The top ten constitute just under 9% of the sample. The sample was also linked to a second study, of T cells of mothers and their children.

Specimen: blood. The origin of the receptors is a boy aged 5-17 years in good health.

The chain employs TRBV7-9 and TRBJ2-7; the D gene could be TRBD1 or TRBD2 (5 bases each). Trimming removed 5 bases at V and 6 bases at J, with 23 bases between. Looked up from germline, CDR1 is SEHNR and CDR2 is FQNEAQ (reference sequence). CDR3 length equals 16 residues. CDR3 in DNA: TGTGCCAGCAGCCCAGCAGTCGGGACGGAGTTCGTCGAGCAGTACTTC. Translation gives CASSPAVGTEFVEQYF.

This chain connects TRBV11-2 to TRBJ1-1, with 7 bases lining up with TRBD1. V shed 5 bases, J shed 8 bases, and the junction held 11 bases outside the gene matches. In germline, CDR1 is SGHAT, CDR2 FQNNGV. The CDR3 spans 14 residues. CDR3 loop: CASSPRQGFGEAFF. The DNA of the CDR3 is TGTGCCAGCAGCCCCCGACAGGGTTTCGGAGAAGCTTTCTTT.

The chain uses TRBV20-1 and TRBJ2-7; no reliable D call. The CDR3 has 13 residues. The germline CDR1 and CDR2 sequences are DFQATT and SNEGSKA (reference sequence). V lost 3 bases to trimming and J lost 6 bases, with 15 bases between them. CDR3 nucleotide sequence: TGCAGTGCTAGGCCCCAGCGAGGCGGCGAGCAGTACTTC. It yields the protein CSARPQRGGEQYF.

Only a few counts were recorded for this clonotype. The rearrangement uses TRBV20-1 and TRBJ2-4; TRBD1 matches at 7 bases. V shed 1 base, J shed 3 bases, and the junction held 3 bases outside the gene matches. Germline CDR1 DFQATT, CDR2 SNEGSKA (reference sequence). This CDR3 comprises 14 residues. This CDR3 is CSARGGTDKNIQYF. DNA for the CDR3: TGCAGTGCTAGAGGGGGGACAGACAAAAACATTCAGTACTTC.

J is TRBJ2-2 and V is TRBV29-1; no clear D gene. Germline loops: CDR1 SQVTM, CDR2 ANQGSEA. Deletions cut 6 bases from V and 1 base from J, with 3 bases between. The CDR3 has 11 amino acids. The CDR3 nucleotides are TGCAGCGTGAGGAACACCGGGGAGCTGTTTTTT. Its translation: CSVRNTGELFF.

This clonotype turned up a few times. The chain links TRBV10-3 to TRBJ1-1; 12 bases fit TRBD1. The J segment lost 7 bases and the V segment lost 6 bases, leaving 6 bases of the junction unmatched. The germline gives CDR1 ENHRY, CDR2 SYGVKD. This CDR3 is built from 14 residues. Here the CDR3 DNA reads TGTGCCATCAGCCGGGGACAGGGGGCCTTTGAAGCTTTCTTT. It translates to CAISRGQGAFEAFF.

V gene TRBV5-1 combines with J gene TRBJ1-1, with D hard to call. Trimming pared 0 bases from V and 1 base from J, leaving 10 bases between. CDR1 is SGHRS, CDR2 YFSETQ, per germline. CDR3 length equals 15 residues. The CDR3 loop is CASSLVAGSNTEAFF. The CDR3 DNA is TGCGCCAGCAGCTTGGTGGCGGGTTCGAACACTGAAGCTTTCTTT.

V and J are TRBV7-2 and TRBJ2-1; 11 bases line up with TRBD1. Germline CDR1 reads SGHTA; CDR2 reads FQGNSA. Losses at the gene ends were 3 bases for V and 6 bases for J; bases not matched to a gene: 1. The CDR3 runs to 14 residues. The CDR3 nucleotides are TGTGCCAGCAGCTTCGGGACAGGGGGCAATGAGCAGTTCTTC. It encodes CASSFGTGGNEQFF.

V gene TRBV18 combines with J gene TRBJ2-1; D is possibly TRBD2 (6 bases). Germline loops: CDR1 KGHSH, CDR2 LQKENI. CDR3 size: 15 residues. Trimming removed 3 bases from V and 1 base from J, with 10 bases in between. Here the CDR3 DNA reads TGTGCCAGCTCACCCCGCGGGGAGTCCTACAATGAGCAGTTCTTC. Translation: CASSPRGESYNEQFF.

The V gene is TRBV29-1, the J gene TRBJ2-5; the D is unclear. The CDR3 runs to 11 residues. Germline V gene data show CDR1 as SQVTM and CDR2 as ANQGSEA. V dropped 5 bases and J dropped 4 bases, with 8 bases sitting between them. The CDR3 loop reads CSVQILETQYF. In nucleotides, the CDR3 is TGCAGCGTTCAGATTTTAGAGACCCAGTACTTC.

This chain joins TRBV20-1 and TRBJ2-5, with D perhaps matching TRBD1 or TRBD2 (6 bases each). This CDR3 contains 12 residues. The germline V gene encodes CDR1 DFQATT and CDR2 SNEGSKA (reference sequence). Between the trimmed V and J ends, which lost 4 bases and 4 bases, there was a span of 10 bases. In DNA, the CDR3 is TGCAGTGCTACCAGGGGAGGAGAGACCCAGTACTTC. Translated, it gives CSATRGGETQYF.

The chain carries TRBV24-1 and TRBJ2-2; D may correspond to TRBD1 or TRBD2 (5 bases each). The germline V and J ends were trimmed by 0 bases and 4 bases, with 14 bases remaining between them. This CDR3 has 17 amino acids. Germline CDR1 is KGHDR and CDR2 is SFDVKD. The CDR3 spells CATSDLERDLGTGELFF. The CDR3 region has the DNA TGTGCCACCAGTGATTTGGAACGGGACCTAGGCACCGGGGAGCTGTTTTTT.

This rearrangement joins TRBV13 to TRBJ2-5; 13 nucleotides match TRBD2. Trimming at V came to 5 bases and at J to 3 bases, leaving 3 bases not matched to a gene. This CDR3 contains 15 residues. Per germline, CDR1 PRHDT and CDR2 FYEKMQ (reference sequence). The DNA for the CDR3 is TGTGCCAGCAGCCTCACTAGCGGGGGGGAAGAGACCCAGTACTTC. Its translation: CASSLTSGGEETQYF.

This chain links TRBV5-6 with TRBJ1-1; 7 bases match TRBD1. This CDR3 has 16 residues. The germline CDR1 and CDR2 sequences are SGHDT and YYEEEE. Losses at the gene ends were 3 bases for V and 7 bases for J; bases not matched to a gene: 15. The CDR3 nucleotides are TGTGCCAGCAGCTGGAACCGGGACAGAGTTGAGCGTGAAGCTTTCTTT. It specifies CASSWNRDRVEREAFF.

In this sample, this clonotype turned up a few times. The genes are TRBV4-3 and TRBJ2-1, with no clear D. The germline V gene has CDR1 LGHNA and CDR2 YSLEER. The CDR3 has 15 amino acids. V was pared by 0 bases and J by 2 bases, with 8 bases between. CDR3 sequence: CASSQDEDPYNEQFF. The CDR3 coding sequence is TGCGCCAGCAGCCAAGATGAAGATCCCTACAATGAGCAGTTCTTC.

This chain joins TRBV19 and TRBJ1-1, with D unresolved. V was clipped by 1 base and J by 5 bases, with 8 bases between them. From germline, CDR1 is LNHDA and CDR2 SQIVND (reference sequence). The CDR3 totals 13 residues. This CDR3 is CASSIGVRTEAFF. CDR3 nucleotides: TGTGCCAGTAGTATAGGAGTGCGAACTGAAGCTTTCTTT.

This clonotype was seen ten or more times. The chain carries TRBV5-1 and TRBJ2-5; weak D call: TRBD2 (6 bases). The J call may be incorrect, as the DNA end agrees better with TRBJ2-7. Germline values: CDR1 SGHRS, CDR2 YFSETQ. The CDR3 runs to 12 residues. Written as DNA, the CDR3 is TGCGCCAGCAGTCGACTAGGCTACGAGCAGTACTTC. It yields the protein CASSRLGYEQYF.

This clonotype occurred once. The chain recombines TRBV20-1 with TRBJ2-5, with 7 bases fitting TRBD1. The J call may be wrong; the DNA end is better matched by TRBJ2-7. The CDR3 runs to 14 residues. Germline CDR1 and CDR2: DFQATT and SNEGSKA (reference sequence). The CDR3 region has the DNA TGCAGTGCCCCTGACAGGGACCGAATCTACGAGCAGTACTTC. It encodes CSAPDRDRIYEQYF.

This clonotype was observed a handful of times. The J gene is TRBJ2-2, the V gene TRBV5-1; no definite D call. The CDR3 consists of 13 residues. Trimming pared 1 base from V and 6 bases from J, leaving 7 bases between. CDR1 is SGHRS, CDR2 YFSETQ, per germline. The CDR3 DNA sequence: TGCGCCAGCAGCTTGTTGACCCCCGGGGAGCTGTTTTTT. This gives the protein CASSLLTPGELFF.

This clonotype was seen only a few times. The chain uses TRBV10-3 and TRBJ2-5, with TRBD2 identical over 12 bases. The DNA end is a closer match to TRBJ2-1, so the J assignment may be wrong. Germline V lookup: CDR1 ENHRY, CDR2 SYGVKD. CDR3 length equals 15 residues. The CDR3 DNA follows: TGTGCCATCGCCGGGAGGACTAGCGGGATCAATGAGCAGTTCTTC. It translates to CAIAGRTSGINEQFF.

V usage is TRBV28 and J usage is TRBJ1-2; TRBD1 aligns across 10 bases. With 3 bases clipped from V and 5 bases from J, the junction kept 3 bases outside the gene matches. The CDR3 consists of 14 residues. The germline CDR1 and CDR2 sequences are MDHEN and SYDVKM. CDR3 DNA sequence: TGTGCCAGCAGTTTCGGGACAGGGGTTTATGGCTACACCTTC. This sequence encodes CASSFGTGVYGYTF.

The CDR3, as DNA: TGCAGTGCTTCAAAGAGATCTGGGGTAAACATTCAGTACTTC. Its protein is CSASKRSGVNIQYF. V usage is TRBV20-1 and J usage is TRBJ2-4; D unclear. CDR3 length equals 14 residues. V was shortened by 5 bases and J by 6 bases, with 17 bases between the two germline ends. Germline V gives CDR1 DFQATT, CDR2 SNEGSKA (reference sequence).

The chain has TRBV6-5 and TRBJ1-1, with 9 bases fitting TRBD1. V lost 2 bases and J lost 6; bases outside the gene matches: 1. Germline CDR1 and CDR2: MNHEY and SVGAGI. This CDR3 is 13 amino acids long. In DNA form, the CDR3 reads TGTGCCAGCAGTTACGGACAGGGGCCTGAAGCTTTCTTT. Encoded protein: CASSYGQGPEAFF.